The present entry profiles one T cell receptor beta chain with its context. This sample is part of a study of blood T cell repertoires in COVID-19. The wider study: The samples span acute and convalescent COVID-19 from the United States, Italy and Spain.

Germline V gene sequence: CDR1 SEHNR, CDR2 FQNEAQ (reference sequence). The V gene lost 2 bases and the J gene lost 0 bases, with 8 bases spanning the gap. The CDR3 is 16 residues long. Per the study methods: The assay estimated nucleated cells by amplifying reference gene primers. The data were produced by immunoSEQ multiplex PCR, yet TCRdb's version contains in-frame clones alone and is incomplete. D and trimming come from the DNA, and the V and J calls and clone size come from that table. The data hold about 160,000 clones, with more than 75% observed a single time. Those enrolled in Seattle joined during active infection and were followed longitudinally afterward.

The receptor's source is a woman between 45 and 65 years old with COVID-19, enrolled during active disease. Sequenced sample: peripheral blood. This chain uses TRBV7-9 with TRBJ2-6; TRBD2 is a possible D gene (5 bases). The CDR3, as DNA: TGTGCCAGCAGCTTAATACGGGGCTCTGGGGCCAACGTCCTGACTTTC. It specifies CASSLIRGSGANVLTF.